What follows are 20 T cell receptor beta chains derived from one specimen sequenced in a study of regulatory T cells in long-lasting Graves disease. The TCR beta library used iRepertoire HTBI primers with Arm-PCR amplification of CDR3. TCRdb ran MiXCR on the multiplex PCR reads and lists one entry per CDR3 protein. This table has 400,000 to 500,000 distinct CDR3 sequences, roughly 21% appearing once. Time point defined: persistent/refractory GD, antithyroid drugs over 5 years with positive TRAb. There was RNA extracted from PBMCs, and the TCR library was made from it. Material: peripheral blood mononuclear cells (PBMCs), obtained when the disease was refractory, from a patient treated with antithyroid drugs. These TCRs come from a female donor with Graves disease.

The V gene is TRBV15, the J gene TRBJ1-1; D is possibly TRBD1 (6 bases). The CDR3 length is 15 residues. The germline gives CDR1 LNHNV, CDR2 YYDKDF (reference sequence). Trimming took off 1 base at V and 4 bases at J, with 13 bases between the two ends. The CDR3: CATSRGEGGVTEAFF. Here the CDR3 DNA reads TGTGCCACCAGCAGAGGGGAGGGGGGGGTCACTGAAGCTTTCTTT. The full variable domain, completed using reference TRBV15 and TRBJ1-1, is DAMVIQNPRYQVTQFGKPVTLSCSQTLNHNVMYWYQQKSSQAPKLLFHYYDKDFNNEADTPDNFQSRRPNTSFCFLDIRSPGLGDTAMYLCATSRGEGGVTEAFFGQGTRLTVV.

Ten or more counts support this clonotype. This chain connects TRBV3-1 to TRBJ1-2; tentative D call: TRBD1 (5 bases). CDR3 size: 12 residues. Looked up from germline, CDR1 is LGHDT and CDR2 is YNNKEL (reference sequence). The germline V and J ends were trimmed by 4 bases and 4 bases, with 7 bases remaining between them. The DNA for the CDR3 is TGTGCCAGCAGCCCAGGGTTCTATGGCTACACCTTC. This sequence encodes CASSPGFYGYTF.

The chain carries TRBV5-1 and TRBJ1-1; D gene uncertain. Trimming shortened V by 5 bases and J by 0 bases, and 14 bases separated the two germline ends. There are 15 residues in the CDR3. Germline CDR1 reads SGHRS; CDR2 reads YFSETQ. CDR3 sequence (DNA): TGCGCCAGCAGGGGTCTTGACACCCTGAACACTGAAGCTTTCTTT. This translates into CASRGLDTLNTEAFF.

This clonotype was found many times. The rearrangement links TRBV6-1 to TRBJ1-1; D unclear. Looked up from germline, CDR1 is MNHNS and CDR2 is SASEGT. The CDR3 is made up of 14 amino acids. V was trimmed by 3 bases and J by 3 bases, leaving 11 bases between them. Here the CDR3 reads CASSDIDTHTEAFF. The CDR3 nucleotides read TGTGCCAGCAGTGACATAGATACCCACACTGAAGCTTTCTTT.

For this clonotype: A much bigger clone sits one base away, suggesting this may be a read error. The chain employs TRBV24-1 and TRBJ2-2; possible D gene TRBD2, 7 bases. The germline V and J ends were trimmed by 9 bases and 3 bases, with 16 bases remaining between them. Germline assignment: CDR1 KGHDR and CDR2 SFDVKD. This CDR3 spans 15 amino acids. This chain's CDR3 is CATSGGSWYTGELFF. CDR3 nucleotides: TGTGCCACCTCGGGGGGCTCCTGGTACACCGGGGAGCTGTTTTTT.

This clonotype turned up a few times. The genes are TRBV20-1 and TRBJ2-7, with 7 bases lining up with TRBD1. This CDR3 has 13 amino acids. Germline V gene sequence: CDR1 DFQATT, CDR2 SNEGSKA (reference sequence). Trimming at V came to 3 bases and at J to 2 bases, leaving 4 bases not matched to a gene. The CDR3 sequence: CSARRQGPYEQYF. CDR3 bases: TGCAGTGCTAGGCGACAGGGCCCCTACGAGCAGTACTTC.

This clonotype has a count of ten or more. The chain links TRBV11-2 to TRBJ2-7; 9 bases agree with TRBD2. CDR3 length equals 15 residues. In germline, CDR1 is SGHAT, CDR2 FQNNGV. V lost 5 bases, J lost 4 bases, and 9 bases stayed unmatched. The CDR3 loop is CASSAIAGVLYEQYF. The CDR3 DNA reads as TGTGCCAGCAGCGCCATAGCGGGGGTTTTATACGAGCAGTACTTC.

There are many counts of this clonotype. The chain has TRBV3-1 and TRBJ1-2, with D perhaps matching TRBD1 (6 bases). The V gene lost 0 bases and the J gene lost 8 bases, with 10 bases spanning the gap. CDR1 and CDR2 (germline): LGHDT, YNNKEL (reference sequence). This CDR3 has 13 amino acids. The CDR3 region has the DNA TGTGCCAGCAGCCAAGACTCAGGGGCCGGCTACACCTTC. It yields the protein CASSQDSGAGYTF. The whole variable domain, filled in from reference TRBV3-1 and TRBJ1-2, reads DTAVSQTPKYLVTQMGNDKSIKCEQNLGHDTMYWYKQDSKKFLKIMFSYNNKELIINETVPNRFSPKSPDKAHLNLHINSLELGDSAVYFCASSQDSGAGYTFGSGTRLTVV.

This clonotype was detected ten times or more. The rearrangement joins TRBV6-2 or TRBV6-3 to TRBJ2-2; 8 positions match TRBD2. The CDR3 spans 14 residues. CDR1 and CDR2 (germline): MNHEY, SVGEGT. The V gene end was trimmed by 6 bases and the J gene end by 0 bases; junction bases not matched to a gene: 0. The CDR3 region is CASRRGANTGELFF. CDR3 nucleotides: TGTGCCAGCAGGCGGGGGGCGAACACCGGGGAGCTGTTTTTT.

Many counts were recorded for this clonotype. The chain is built from TRBV11-2 and TRBJ2-7; D might be TRBD2 (6 bases). Deletions cut 4 bases from V and 3 bases from J, with 13 bases between. CDR3 length: 14 amino acids. Germline lookup yields CDR1 SGHAT and CDR2 FQNNGV. CDR3 sequence reads: CASSSGQGGYEQYF. The CDR3 DNA sequence: TGTGCCAGCAGCTCTGGGCAGGGAGGCTACGAGCAGTACTTC.

This clonotype was observed a few times. The genes are TRBV11-3 and TRBJ2-6, with D perhaps TRBD2 (7 bases). V gave up 0 bases and J gave up 5 bases, with 17 bases separating them. Germline V CDR1 and CDR2: SGHNT, YENEEA. This CDR3 has 18 residues. The CDR3 DNA is TGTGCCAGCAGCTTAGATCTCGGGGGGCCGCATCGGGCCAACGTCCTGACTTTC. Residues: CASSLDLGGPHRANVLTF.

This clonotype was observed at least ten times. The chain uses TRBV6-1 and TRBJ2-7, with 10 bases lining up with TRBD2. The CDR3 has 14 amino acids. V lost 1 base and J lost 5; bases outside the gene matches: 2. Germline values: CDR1 MNHNS, CDR2 SASEGT. CDR3 nucleotides: TGTGCCAGCAGTGAAGGAGCGGGAGGGCACGAGCAGTACTTC. Its protein product is CASSEGAGGHEQYF.

This clonotype appeared many times. The gene calls are TRBV13 and TRBJ2-5, with D perhaps TRBD2 (6 bases). This CDR3 region has 13 residues. V was pared by 5 bases and J by 5 bases, with 12 bases between. Germline V CDR1 and CDR2: PRHDT, FYEKMQ (reference sequence). Here the CDR3 DNA reads TGTGCCAGCAGCGAAGGAGGGGACGAGACCCAGTACTTC. Translated, it gives CASSEGGDETQYF. Full variable domain (outside the CDR3, taken from reference TRBV13 and TRBJ2-5): AAGVIQSPRHLIKEKRETATLKCYPIPRHDTVYWYQQGPGQDPQFLISFYEKMQSDKGSIPDRFSAQQFSDYHSELNMSSLELGDSALYFCASSEGGDETQYFGPGTRLLVL.

The chain recombines TRBV5-1 with TRBJ2-5, with no clear D. Germline CDR1 reads SGHRS; CDR2 reads YFSETQ. The CDR3 sequence is 15 residues long. Trimming left V 0 bases short and J 5 bases short, with 14 bases between. In nucleotides, the CDR3 is TGCGCCAGCAGCTTGGGAGGTAGCCAGACGGAGACCCAGTACTTC. Its protein product is CASSLGGSQTETQYF.

The chain is built from TRBV4-3 and TRBJ2-1, with TRBD2 identical over 9 bases. V lost 0 bases, J lost 4 bases, and 4 bases stayed unmatched. The germline V gene encodes CDR1 LGHNA and CDR2 YSLEER. CDR3 length: 16 amino acids. CDR3 DNA: TGCGCCAGCAGCCAAGATCTAGCGGGGAGGTACAATGAGCAGTTCTTC. Residues: CASSQDLAGRYNEQFF.

At least ten counts were recorded for this clonotype. This chain connects TRBV28 to TRBJ2-7; D call uncertain. Germline values: CDR1 MDHEN, CDR2 SYDVKM. The ends were cut back, 1 base at V and 0 bases at J, with 7 bases in the middle. The CDR3 covers 14 residues. The chain's CDR3 is CASSLSVSSYEQYF. In DNA form, the CDR3 reads TGTGCCAGCAGTTTATCGGTGAGCTCCTACGAGCAGTACTTC.

This clonotype has a handful of counts. The rearrangement uses TRBV6-1 and TRBJ2-6; unclear D gene. CDR1 and CDR2 from the germline V gene are MNHNS and SASEGT. Trimming cost V 2 bases and J 0 bases, with 5 bases left between them. The CDR3 loop spans 15 amino acids. CDR3 in amino acids: CASSERASGANVLTF. CDR3 DNA: TGTGCCAGCAGTGAACGGGCCTCTGGGGCCAACGTCCTGACTTTC.

In its sample, this clonotype was seen many times. The chain recombines TRBV6-1 with TRBJ1-2; 9 bases align to TRBD1. V was clipped by 7 bases and J by 0 bases; unmatched bases: 3. CDR3 size: 14 residues. CDR1 is MNHNS and CDR2 is SASEGT in the germline V gene. The CDR3: CASTRQGANYGYTF. The CDR3 nucleotides read TGTGCCAGCACGAGACAGGGGGCTAACTATGGCTACACCTTC.

This clonotype has at least ten counts. The chain joins TRBV12-3 or TRBV12-4 to TRBJ1-2; 9 bases line up with TRBD1. The junction had 9 bases not matched to a gene; V was cut back by 6 bases and J by 4 bases. The length of the CDR3 is 15 residues. The DNA for the CDR3 is TGTGCCAGCAGCTTTGGACAGGGGTGGGCCTATGGCTACACCTTC. It specifies CASSFGQGWAYGYTF.

This clonotype has a count of ten or more. V and J are TRBV28 and TRBJ1-1; 7 bases fit TRBD1. The junction had 6 bases not matched to a gene; V was cut back by 5 bases and J by 0 bases. Germline CDR1 and CDR2: MDHEN and SYDVKM. The CDR3 covers 15 residues. In DNA, the CDR3 is TGTGCCAGCAGTCCGGGGACAGCAATGAACACTGAAGCTTTCTTT. Encoded protein: CASSPGTAMNTEAFF.